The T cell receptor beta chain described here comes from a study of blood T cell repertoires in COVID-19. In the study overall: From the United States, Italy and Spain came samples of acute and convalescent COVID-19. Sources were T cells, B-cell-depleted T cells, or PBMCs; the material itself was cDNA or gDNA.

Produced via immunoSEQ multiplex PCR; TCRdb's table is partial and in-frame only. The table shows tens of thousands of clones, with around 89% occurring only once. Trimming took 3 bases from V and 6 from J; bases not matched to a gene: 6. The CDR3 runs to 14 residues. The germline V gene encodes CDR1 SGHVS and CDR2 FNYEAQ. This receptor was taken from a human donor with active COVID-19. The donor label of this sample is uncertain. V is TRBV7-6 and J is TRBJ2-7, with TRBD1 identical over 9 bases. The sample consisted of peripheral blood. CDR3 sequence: CASSLGDRDLEQYF. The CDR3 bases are TGTGCCAGCAGCTTGGGGGACAGGGACCTCGAGCAGTACTTC. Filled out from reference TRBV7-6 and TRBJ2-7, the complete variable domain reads GAGVSQSPRYKVTKRGQDVALRCDPISGHVSLYWYRQALGQGPEFLTYFNYEAQQDKSGLPNDRFSAERPEGSISTLTIQRTEQRDSAMYRCASSLGDRDLEQYFGPGTRLTVT.